This T cell receptor beta chain was recorded in a study of cytomegalovirus exposure and HLA in healthy donors. As to this clone: Its antigen is not identified.

Germline CDR1 is LNHDA and CDR2 is SQIVND (reference sequence). The CDR3 consists of 16 residues. V shed 4 bases and J shed 2 bases, with 15 bases lying between them. The PCR had 60 Vbeta and 13 Jbeta primers. Some clones are missing from TCRdb's copy, which holds only in-frame ones; the method was immunoSEQ multiplex PCR. The sample holds tens of thousands of clones, 84% seen once. Likely unrecorded immune exposures existed in these nominally healthy donors. Whole-study results and caveats: In a later analysis, a genetic analysis reported fewer productive-TCR N-insertions in an Asian-associated ancestry cluster than the cohort average.

This TCR came from a woman aged 18-29 years in good health and CMV-seronegative. Sequencing input: PBMCs. This chain uses TRBV19 with TRBJ1-3; D perhaps matches TRBD1 (6 bases). DNA of the CDR3: TGTGCCAGTAGTACAACCGGGACACCGACTGGAAACACCATATATTTT. Encoded protein: CASSTTGTPTGNTIYF.